One and the same sample provided the 16 T cell receptor beta chains below, sequenced in a study of T-cell reconstitution after alpha-beta-depleted transplantation in children. TCRbeta library construction was performed incorporating unique molecular identifiers. TCRdb fed the PCR reads into MiXCR, producing one record per CDR3 protein. The repertoire holds around 250,000 distinct CDR3 sequences, with approximately 8% as singletons. The specimen comprised PBMCs, mostly from graft donor cells, sampled 180 days after TCRalphabeta/CD19-depleted stem cell transplant. The receptors come from a male patient aged 10-17 years who had a stem cell transplant for acute lymphoblastic leukemia, so the T cells may come from the graft donor.

This clonotype has at least ten counts. The chain uses TRBV6-2 or TRBV6-3 and TRBJ1-1, with D perhaps TRBD1 (5 bases). Germline V gene data show CDR1 as MNHEY and CDR2 as SVGEGT. Trimming pared 6 bases from V and 1 base from J, leaving 15 bases between. The CDR3 totals 15 residues. The CDR3 spells CASSYRTFTNTEAFF. As DNA, the CDR3 is TGTGCCAGCAGCTACAGGACATTCACGAACACTGAAGCTTTCTTT.

The chain uses TRBV6-1 and TRBJ1-1, with no clear D. CDR1 and CDR2 from the germline V gene are MNHNS and SASEGT. There are 13 residues in the CDR3. V lost 3 bases and J 0 bases, leaving 5 bases between the germline ends. The CDR3 DNA reads as TGTGCCAGCAGTGACACCTTGAACACTGAAGCTTTCTTT. This codes for CASSDTLNTEAFF.

The table lists this clonotype with many counts. The chain employs TRBV6-2 or TRBV6-3 and TRBJ1-6; D perhaps matches TRBD1 (6 bases). The CDR3 contains 14 residues. Germline CDR1 reads MNHEY; CDR2 reads SVGEGT. Trimming took off 5 bases at V and 7 bases at J, with 12 bases between the two ends. CDR3 coding DNA: TGTGCCAGCAGTCCCCCGGGACAAAATTCACCCCTCCACTTT. It encodes CASSPPGQNSPLHF.

This clonotype appeared many times. V and J are TRBV9 and TRBJ1-6; perhaps TRBD1 as D (5 bases). Looked up from germline, CDR1 is SGDLS and CDR2 is YYNGEE. This CDR3 is 14 amino acids long. V dropped 0 bases and J dropped 9 bases, with 10 bases sitting between them. For the CDR3, the DNA is TGTGCCAGCAGCGTAGGGCCTGGGGGTTCACCCCTCCACTTT. It translates to CASSVGPGGSPLHF.

This chain uses TRBV4-1 with TRBJ2-3; 7 bases align to TRBD2. The CDR3 runs to 13 residues. CDR1 is MGHRA, CDR2 YSYEKL, per germline. J gave up 6 bases and V 4 bases, and 4 bases lay outside the gene matches. The DNA for the CDR3 is TGCGCCAGCAGCCGCCCTAGCGGCGATACGCAGTATTTT. It is translated as CASSRPSGDTQYF.

This clonotype has a count of ten or more. V and J are TRBV12-3 or TRBV12-4 and TRBJ2-2, with D unclear. This CDR3 contains 13 residues. The V gene lost 8 bases and the J gene lost 4 bases, with 11 bases spanning the gap. The CDR3, as DNA: TGTGCCAGCCACGCCCTATTCACCGGGGAGCTGTTTTTT. Its protein product is CASHALFTGELFF.

This clonotype was observed many times. The V gene is TRBV29-1, the J gene TRBJ2-3; D is undetermined. The CDR3 covers 14 residues. The V end was cut by 8 bases, the J end by 5 bases, with 20 bases between. Germline CDR1 reads SQVTM; CDR2 reads ANQGSEA. The CDR3, as DNA: TGCAGCTCCCGAAAGGGCAGTCAAATAGATACGCAGTATTTT. The encoded protein is CSSRKGSQIDTQYF.

The sample holds many counts of this clonotype. The V call is TRBV29-1, the J call TRBJ2-5; the D is unclear. Trimming removed 5 bases at V and 1 base at J, with 8 bases between. This CDR3 comprises 12 residues. CDR1 is SQVTM and CDR2 is ANQGSEA in the germline V gene. The CDR3 sequence: CSVSNSQETQYF. DNA of the CDR3: TGCAGCGTTTCAAACAGCCAAGAGACCCAGTACTTC.

This clonotype showed up many times. The CDR3 sequence is CASSQDWLIPGGRRETQYF. Here the CDR3 DNA reads TGCGCCAGCAGCCAAGATTGGCTAATTCCAGGGGGACGTCGGGAGACCCAGTACTTC. This chain links TRBV4-3 with TRBJ2-5; 7 nucleotides match TRBD1. Germline values: CDR1 LGHNA, CDR2 YSLEER. V trimming: 0 bases; J trimming: 5 bases; junction bases outside the gene matches: 18. The CDR3 contains 19 residues.

Ten or more counts support this clonotype. The V gene is TRBV12-3 or TRBV12-4, the J gene TRBJ1-1, with 8 bases fitting TRBD1. The junction had 10 bases not matched to a gene; V was cut back by 6 bases and J by 4 bases. The CDR3 covers 15 residues. Here the CDR3 reads CASRRGETGVTEAFF. The CDR3 coding sequence is TGTGCCAGCAGAAGAGGGGAGACAGGGGTCACTGAAGCTTTCTTT.

The genes are TRBV20-1 and TRBJ1-4; D not resolved. Germline V CDR1 and CDR2: DFQATT, SNEGSKA (reference sequence). V was shortened by 0 bases and J by 7 bases, with 9 bases between the two germline ends. The CDR3 has 13 amino acids. CDR3 region: CSARDIRSEKLFF. The CDR3 DNA sequence: TGCAGTGCTAGAGATATCCGTAGTGAAAAACTGTTTTTT.

As concerns this clonotype: Just one base apart from a much larger clone, this may be a read error. The V gene is TRBV12-3 or TRBV12-4, the J gene TRBJ2-5; a weak D match, TRBD2 (7 bases). CDR3 size: 17 residues. Written as DNA, the CDR3 is TGTGTCAGCAGTCCAGATTCCCCTGCGGGGGCGGGAGAGACCCAGTACTTC. Translating gives CVSSPDSPAGAGETQYF.

This clonotype was observed a handful of times. The V call is TRBV7-9, the J call TRBJ1-4, with D possibly being TRBD1 (5 bases). The germline gives CDR1 SEHNR, CDR2 FQNEAQ (reference sequence). CDR3 length equals 15 residues. The V end was cut by 3 bases, the J end by 2 bases, with 10 bases between. The CDR3 here is CASSFQGITNEKLFF. The CDR3 nucleotides read TGTGCCAGCAGCTTTCAGGGTATCACTAATGAAAAACTGTTTTTT.

This clonotype was counted ten times or more. The gene calls are TRBV28 and TRBJ2-1, with 8 bases lining up with TRBD2. Germline V gives CDR1 MDHEN, CDR2 SYDVKM. This CDR3 spans 14 amino acids. Trimming at V came to 2 bases and at J to 8 bases, leaving 5 bases not matched to a gene. CDR3 loop: CASSLRREVDEQFF. Here the CDR3 DNA reads TGTGCCAGCAGTTTACGGCGGGAGGTCGATGAGCAGTTCTTC.

The rearrangement joins TRBV4-2 to TRBJ2-7; D possibly matches TRBD1 or TRBD2 (6 bases each). Trimming pared 4 bases from V and 0 bases from J, leaving 22 bases between. CDR1 is LGHNA and CDR2 is YNFKEQ in the germline V gene. The CDR3 consists of 18 residues. Written as DNA, the CDR3 is TGTGCCAGCAGCCGGGGGACCATGGCGGGGACACCCTCCTACGAGCAGTACTTC. It codes for CASSRGTMAGTPSYEQYF.

This clonotype was detected many times. The gene calls are TRBV29-1 and TRBJ1-5; D unclear. The CDR3 sequence is 16 residues long. The V and J ends lost 6 bases and 2 bases respectively, with 20 bases between them. Germline V gene lookup returns CDR1 SQVTM and CDR2 ANQGSEA. In DNA form, the CDR3 reads TGCAGCGTACTTACCAGGACTGATAAAGGCAATCAGCCCCAGCATTTT. Encoded protein: CSVLTRTDKGNQPQHF.